The 13 T cell receptor beta chains reported below all come from one sample, sequenced in a study of identical twins. TCRdb called the 5' RACE reads again in MiXCR, with one record for every CDR3 protein. The repertoire holds about 520,000 distinct CDR3 sequences, with 20% to 25% as singletons. This sample also belongs to another study, concerning T cells expressing NK-cell markers.

The source material was CD4+ T cells sorted from blood. Source of these receptors: a woman aged 18-29 years in good health.

This chain links TRBV19 with TRBJ2-4, with D perhaps TRBD2 (6 bases). Germline V gene data show CDR1 as LNHDA and CDR2 as SQIVND (reference sequence). The CDR3 loop spans 16 amino acids. The V and J ends lost 0 bases and 5 bases respectively, with 14 bases between them. The CDR3 here is CASSIERPSVQNIQYF. CDR3 coding DNA: TGTGCCAGTAGTATAGAGCGCCCTAGCGTACAAAACATTCAGTACTTC.

The CDR3 loop is CSVERDRGYEQYF. In DNA, the CDR3 is TGCAGCGTTGAAAGGGACAGAGGCTACGAGCAGTACTTC. The chain combines TRBV29-1 with TRBJ2-7, with 7 bases identical to TRBD1. The germline V gene has CDR1 SQVTM and CDR2 ANQGSEA. CDR3 length equals 13 residues. V dropped 2 bases and J dropped 3; count of bases not matched to a gene: 4.

The V gene is TRBV3-1, the J gene TRBJ1-1; no clear D. V was pared by 0 bases and J by 8 bases, with 10 bases between. CDR1 LGHDT and CDR2 YNNKEL come from the germline V gene (reference sequence). CDR3 length: 13 residues. In DNA, the CDR3 is TGTGCCAGCAGCCAAGATCTTCATAGCGAAGCTTTCTTT. Translation: CASSQDLHSEAFF.

This chain connects TRBV20-1 to TRBJ1-2; D is unclear. Germline assignment: CDR1 DFQATT and CDR2 SNEGSKA (reference sequence). The V and J ends lost 6 bases and 0 bases respectively, with 17 bases between them. The length of the CDR3 is 15 residues. The chain's CDR3 is CSAVFGNGPNYGYTF. The CDR3 nucleotides read TGCAGTGCCGTCTTCGGGAACGGACCTAACTATGGCTACACCTTC.

This clonotype has a handful of counts. The CDR3 reads CASSGPRAYNSPLHF. The CDR3, as DNA: TGTGCCAGCAGCGGGCCGAGGGCCTATAATTCACCCCTCCACTTT. This chain joins TRBV27 and TRBJ1-6; D gene ambiguous. CDR1 is MNHEY, CDR2 SMNVEV, per germline (reference sequence). Trimming cost V 6 bases and J 2 bases, with 11 bases left between them. The CDR3 is made up of 15 amino acids.

This clonotype has only a few counts. The V gene is TRBV9, the J gene TRBJ1-2; TRBD1 matches 10 bases. The J segment lost 7 bases and the V segment lost 5 bases, leaving 2 bases of the junction unmatched. CDR1 and CDR2 from the germline V gene are SGDLS and YYNGEE. CDR3 length: 12 amino acids. CDR3 sequence: CASRRDRGGYTF. The CDR3 bases are TGTGCCAGCAGACGGGACAGGGGTGGCTACACCTTC. The entire variable domain, with the rest obtained from reference TRBV9 and TRBJ1-2, is as follows: DSGVTQTPKHLITATGQRVTLRCSPRSGDLSVYWYQQSLDQGLQFLIQYYNGEERAKGNILERFSAQQFPDLHSELNLSSLELGDSALYFCASRRDRGGYTFGSGTRLTVV.

This clonotype has just a few counts. The chain employs TRBV5-5 and TRBJ2-2; D remains unclear. CDR3 length equals 15 residues. Germline-derived CDR1 and CDR2 are SGHKS and YYEKEE (reference sequence). V was pared by 5 bases and J by 4 bases, with 15 bases between. The DNA of the CDR3 is TGTGCCAGCAGGCTACGGGCAGCGAGCACCGGGGAGCTGTTTTTT. Amino acid sequence: CASRLRAASTGELFF. Together with reference TRBV5-5 and TRBJ2-2, the CDR3 gives the full variable domain: DAGVTQSPTHLIKTRGQQVTLRCSPISGHKSVSWYQQVLGQGPQFIFQYYEKEERGRGNFPDRFSARQFPNYSSELNVNALLLGDSALYLCASRLRAASTGELFFGEGSRLTVL.

This chain uses TRBV20-1 with TRBJ1-5; D is ambiguous. The CDR3 sequence is 16 residues long. Trimming took 3 bases from V and 2 from J, leaving 17 bases between them. Germline CDR1 DFQATT, CDR2 SNEGSKA (reference sequence). CDR3 bases: TGCAGTGCTAGTCGGCAGGTGTGGAGGGGCAATCAGCCCCAGCATTTT. Protein product: CSASRQVWRGNQPQHF.

This clonotype was picked up a small number of times. The CDR3 bases are TGCGCCAGCAGCACCAGGGTGGGGGACTATGGCTACACCTTC. Translating it yields CASSTRVGDYGYTF. The V and J genes are TRBV4-3 and TRBJ1-2; D may be TRBD1 (5 bases). CDR1 and CDR2 from the germline V gene are LGHNA and YSLEER. The CDR3 loop spans 14 amino acids. V was pared by 5 bases and J by 3 bases, with 13 bases between.

This clonotype was seen a few times. The rearrangement uses TRBV25-1 and TRBJ1-2; 9 positions agree with TRBD1. The CDR3 has 12 residues. Germline lookup yields CDR1 MGHDK and CDR2 SYGVNS. V lost 10 bases, J lost 7 bases, and 7 bases stayed unmatched. The CDR3 region is CATNRGQAGYTF. DNA of the CDR3: TGTGCCACGAACAGGGGGCAGGCTGGCTACACCTTC.

The V call is TRBV11-2, the J call TRBJ2-7; possibly TRBD2 for D (5 bases). This CDR3 comprises 15 residues. Trimming removed 4 bases at V and 7 bases at J, with 20 bases between. The germline V gene encodes CDR1 SGHAT and CDR2 FQNNGV. The CDR3 reads CASSYHTEAVEEQYF. The CDR3 DNA reads as TGTGCCAGCAGCTACCATACGGAAGCGGTGGAGGAGCAGTACTTC.

A few counts support this clonotype. The CDR3 DNA reads TGTGCCAGCACCGAGTCCGGGACAGGGGCCCCGAGCTCCTACAATGAGCAGTTCTTC. Residues: CASTESGTGAPSSYNEQFF. This chain connects TRBV21-1 to TRBJ2-1; the D call in the table, TRBD1, was not verified against the DNA. TRBV21-1 is annotated as a pseudogene. This CDR3 contains 19 residues.

The V gene is TRBV29-1, the J gene TRBJ2-5; tentatively, D is TRBD1 or TRBD2 (5 bases each). Germline V gene lookup returns CDR1 SQVTM and CDR2 ANQGSEA. Trimming took 6 bases from V and 7 from J, leaving 9 bases between them. The CDR3 is 10 amino acids. CDR3 coding DNA: TGCAGCGTCGGGGACGGGACCCAGTACTTC. This gives the protein CSVGDGTQYF.